One T cell receptor beta chain is described in this entry. The data are from a study of blood T cell repertoires in COVID-19. Study-wide background: Samples of COVID-19 (acute and convalescent) were obtained from the United States, Italy and Spain. The cDNA or gDNA used as material had been derived from T cells, B-cell-depleted T cells, or PBMCs.

As processed by the authors: Nucleated cell counts were estimated from reference gene primer amplification. TCRdb's table, derived via immunoSEQ multiplex PCR, lists solely in-frame clones and lacks some. Clone size and V and J calls were adopted from that table, with D and trimming inferred from the DNA. The table includes approximately 300,000 clones, around 90% detected once. This CDR3 has 12 residues. Trimming removed 5 bases from V and 2 bases from J, with 6 bases in between. Germline V gene data show CDR1 as KGHSH and CDR2 as LQKENI. The gene calls are TRBV18 and TRBJ1-1, with a possible D match to TRBD1 (5 bases). Sequenced sample: peripheral blood. This sequence was found in a woman aged 25 to 39 with COVID-19, enrolled during active disease. CDR3 amino acids: CASSGANTEAFF. DNA for the CDR3: TGTGCCAGCTCAGGGGCAAACACTGAAGCTTTCTTT.